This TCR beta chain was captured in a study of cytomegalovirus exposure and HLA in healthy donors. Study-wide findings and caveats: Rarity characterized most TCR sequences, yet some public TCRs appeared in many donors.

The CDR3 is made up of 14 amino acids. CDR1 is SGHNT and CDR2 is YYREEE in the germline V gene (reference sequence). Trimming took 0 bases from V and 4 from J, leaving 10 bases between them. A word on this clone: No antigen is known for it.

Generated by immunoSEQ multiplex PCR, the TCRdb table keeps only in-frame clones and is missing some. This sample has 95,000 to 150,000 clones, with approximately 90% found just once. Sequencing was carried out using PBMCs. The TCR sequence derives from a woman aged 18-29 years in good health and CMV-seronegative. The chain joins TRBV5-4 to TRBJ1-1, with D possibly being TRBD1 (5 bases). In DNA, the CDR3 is TGTGCCAGCAGCTTGGCAGGGTTCGGCACTGAAGCTTTCTTT. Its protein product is CASSLAGFGTEAFF.